This TCR beta chain was identified in a study of kidney transplant recipient with SARS-CoV-2 infection. TCRdb independently ran MiXCR on the reads; one entry per CDR3 protein. This table has some 220,000 distinct CDR3 sequences, 25% to 30% appearing once. Germline CDR1 reads MNHEY; CDR2 reads SVGAGI. The V segment lost 2 bases and the J segment 0 bases; nucleotides outside the gene matches: 7. This CDR3 spans 16 amino acids. The sample holds many counts of this clonotype. Sequencing used a blood sample, obtained at baseline and on roughly day 120 from a kidney transplant recipient. The origin of this receptor is a young adult male patient who had COVID-19 and was a kidney transplant recipient. Part of the T cells may come from the graft donor. This chain uses TRBV6-5 with TRBJ2-7; TRBD2 matches at 7 bases. The CDR3 DNA reads TGTGCCAGCAGTTACGGCTCTAGCGGCTCCTCCTACGAGCAGTACTTC. Translation gives CASSYGSSGSSYEQYF.